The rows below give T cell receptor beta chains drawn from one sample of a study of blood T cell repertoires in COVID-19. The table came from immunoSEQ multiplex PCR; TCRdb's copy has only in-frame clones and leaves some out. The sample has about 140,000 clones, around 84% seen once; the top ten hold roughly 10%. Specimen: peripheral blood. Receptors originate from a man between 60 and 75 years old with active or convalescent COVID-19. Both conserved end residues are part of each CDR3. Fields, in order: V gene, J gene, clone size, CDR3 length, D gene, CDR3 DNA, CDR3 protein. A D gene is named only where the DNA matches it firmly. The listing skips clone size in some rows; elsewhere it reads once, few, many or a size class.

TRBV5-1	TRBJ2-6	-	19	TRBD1	TGCGCCAGCAGCGTCTTCTCCGGGACAGGTAACTCTGGGGCCAACGTCCTGACTTTC	CASSVFSGTGNSGANVLTF
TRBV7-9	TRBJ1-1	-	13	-	TGTGCCAGCAGCTTAGTTTTGGGAGCTGAAGCTTTCTTT	CASSLVLGAEAFF
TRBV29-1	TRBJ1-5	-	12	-	TGCAGCGTACAAAATAGCAATCAGCCCCAGCATTTT	CSVQNSNQPQHF
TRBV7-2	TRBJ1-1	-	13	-	TGTGCCAGCAGCTTGGAACTAAACACTGAAGCCTTCTTT	CASSLELNTEAFF
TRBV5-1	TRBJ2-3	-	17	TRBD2	TGCGCCAGCAGCTTGGCCGCGGGAGGGCCCTTCTCAGATACGCAGTATTTT	CASSLAAGGPFSDTQYF
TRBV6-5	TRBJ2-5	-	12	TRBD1	TGTGCCAGCAGGGGGACAGCTGAGACCCAGTACTTC	CASRGTAETQYF
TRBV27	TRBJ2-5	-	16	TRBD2	TGTGCCAGCAAGAGAGCCGGGGGAGGGTTTCAAGAGACCCAGTACTTC	CASKRAGGGFQETQYF
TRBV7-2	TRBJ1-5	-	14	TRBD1	TGTGCCAGCAGCTTATGGGGACAGAATCAGCCCCAGCATTTT	CASSLWGQNQPQHF
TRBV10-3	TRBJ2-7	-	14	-	TGTGCCATCAGTGAGCGGGACTCTGCCTACGAGCAGTACTTC	CAISERDSAYEQYF
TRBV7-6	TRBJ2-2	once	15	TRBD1	TGTGCCAGCAGCCCTGACAGGGTTGCCACCGGGGAGCTGTTTTTT	CASSPDRVATGELFF
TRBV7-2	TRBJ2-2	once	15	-	TGTGCCAGCACCATAAGAGCGGTACGGGGCGGGGAGCTGTTTTTT	CASTIRAVRGGELFF
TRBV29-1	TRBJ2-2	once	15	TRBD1	TGCAGCGCTGGGGCCGGGACAGGCAACACCGGGGAGCTGTTTTTT	CSAGAGTGNTGELFF
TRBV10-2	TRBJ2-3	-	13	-	TGCGCCACCGCACTACTAATGACAGATACGCAGTATTTT	CATALLMTDTQYF
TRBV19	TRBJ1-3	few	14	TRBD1	TGTGCCAGTAGGGACAGGGGCGCCCGAAACACCATATATTTT	CASRDRGARNTIYF
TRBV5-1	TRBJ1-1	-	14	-	TGCGCCAGCAGCTTGTACAGGGAAAACACTGAAGCTTTCTTT	CASSLYRENTEAFF
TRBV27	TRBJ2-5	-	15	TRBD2	TGTGCCAGCAGTTCAGGCGGGGGGCAATCAGAGACCCAGTACTTC	CASSSGGGQSETQYF
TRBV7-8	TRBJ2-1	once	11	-	TGTGCCAGCAGCCCAGGACTAAAGCAGTTCTTC	CASSPGLKQFF
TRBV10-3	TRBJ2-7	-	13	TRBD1	TGTGCCATCAGTGAGAGGACAGGGGACGAGCAGTACTTC	CAISERTGDEQYF
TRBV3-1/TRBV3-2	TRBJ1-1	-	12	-	TGTGCCAGCAGCCGACCCAGAGGTGAAGCTTTCTTT	CASSRPRGEAFF
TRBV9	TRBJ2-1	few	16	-	TGTGCCAGCAGCGTAGACGGGACTGGGGTCTACAATGAGCAGTTCTTC	CASSVDGTGVYNEQFF
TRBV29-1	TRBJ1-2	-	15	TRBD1	TGCAGCGTGGGGACAGACTATCCGCTGGTCTATGGCTACACCTTC	CSVGTDYPLVYGYTF
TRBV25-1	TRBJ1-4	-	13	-	TGTGCCAGCAGTGAAGAAAGGGGTGAAAAACTGTTTTTT	CASSEERGEKLFF
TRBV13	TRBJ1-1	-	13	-	TGTGCCAGCAGCCTTTCCAGGGTTACTGAAGCTTTCTTT	CASSLSRVTEAFF
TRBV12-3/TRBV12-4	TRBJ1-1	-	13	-	TGTGCCAGCAGTTTAACAGGAGTCACTGAAGCTTTCTTT	CASSLTGVTEAFF
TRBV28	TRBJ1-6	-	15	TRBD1	TGTGCCAGCAGTCCTCCAGGGGGTTATAATTCACCCCTCCACTTT	CASSPPGGYNSPLHF
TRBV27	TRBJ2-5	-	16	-	TGTGCCAGCAGTTTAAGACTAGTCCCCGGCCAAGAGACCCAGTACTTC	CASSLRLVPGQETQYF
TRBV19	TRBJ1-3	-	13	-	TGTGCCAGTAGCCCGTTCTCTGGAAACACCATATATTTT	CASSPFSGNTIYF
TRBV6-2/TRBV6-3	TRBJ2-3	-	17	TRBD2	TGTGCCAGCAGTTACTCGCCTCCGGGGGGGATCACAGATACGCAGTATTTT	CASSYSPPGGITDTQYF
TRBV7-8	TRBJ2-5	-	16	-	TGTGCCAGCAGCTTAGACCGGCCAGGGGTTTTTGGGACCCAGTACTTC	CASSLDRPGVFGTQYF